What follows are 6 T cell receptor beta chains derived from one specimen sequenced in a study of a mutant IDH1 vaccine in newly diagnosed glioma. Libraries were prepared by immunoSEQ multiplex PCR; TCRdb keeps only in-frame clonotypes and omits some of them. The sample holds about 66,000 clones, approximately 86% seen once. As for time point: baseline, week 1 (first vaccination visit). Described treatment: pre-vaccination baseline after standard-of-care therapy. Material: PBMCs, obtained from a glioma patient treated with radiotherapy, temozolomide or both. These receptors originate from a man aged 25 to 40 with glioma.

The V gene is TRBV9, the J gene TRBJ1-1; D is possibly TRBD1 (5 bases). The V end lost 1 base, the J end lost 3 bases, and 13 bases lay between the germline ends. The length of the CDR3 is 15 residues. Germline-derived CDR1 and CDR2 are SGDLS and YYNGEE. The CDR3, as DNA: TGTGCCAGCAGCGTACTCCCCGGGGGGGACACTGAAGCTTTCTTT. As protein: CASSVLPGGDTEAFF.

The chain has TRBV25-1 and TRBJ1-4, with a tentative D call TRBD1 (6 bases). Trimming took 10 bases from V and 7 from J, leaving 19 bases between them. CDR1 and CDR2 from the germline V gene are MGHDK and SYGVNS. The CDR3 runs 14 residues. The chain's CDR3 is CATQGGTSSEKLFF. The CDR3 nucleotides read TGTGCCACCCAAGGGGGGACGAGCTCTGAAAAACTGTTTTTT.

The count of this clone is one. The chain carries TRBV7-9 and TRBJ2-5; 13 bases align to TRBD2. Germline V gives CDR1 SEHNR, CDR2 FQNEAQ (reference sequence). The CDR3 length is 16 residues. V shed 8 bases and J 4 bases; nucleotides not matched to a gene: 10. The CDR3 loop reads CASGRLAGGRGETQYF. The CDR3 region has the DNA TGTGCCAGCGGGCGACTAGCGGGGGGAAGGGGAGAGACCCAGTACTTC.

This clone was detected a few times. This sequence joins TRBV5-1 and TRBJ2-2, with 12 bases fitting TRBD1. The germline V gene has CDR1 SGHRS and CDR2 YFSETQ. Trimming removed 7 bases from V and 4 bases from J; junction bases left unmatched: 5. The CDR3 spans 15 residues. This CDR3 reads CASGGQGASTGELFF. The CDR3 nucleotides are TGCGCCAGCGGGGGACAGGGGGCGAGCACCGGGGAGCTGTTTTTT.

The chain is built from TRBV10-3 and TRBJ1-5, with D maybe TRBD1 (6 bases). Looked up from germline, CDR1 is ENHRY and CDR2 is SYGVKD. There are 14 residues in the CDR3. Trimming removed 2 bases at V and 6 bases at J, with 11 bases between. CDR3 DNA sequence: TGTGCCATCAGTGAGCTAGGACAGAGTCAGCCCCAGCATTTT. Translation: CAISELGQSQPQHF.

This chain links TRBV4-1 with TRBJ2-1; D is possibly TRBD2 (6 bases). The CDR3 spans 16 residues. CDR1 MGHRA and CDR2 YSYEKL come from the germline V gene. V was cut by 0 bases and J by 5 bases, with 14 bases left in between. The CDR3 DNA is TGCGCCAGCAGCCAAGATGGGGGGATCGGCCACAATGAGCAGTTCTTC. Protein product: CASSQDGGIGHNEQFF.